This T cell receptor (beta chain) was sequenced during a study of response to subunit inactivated influenza vaccine. Broader study findings: There was a suggestion from the authors that each seasonal influenza vaccination recruits few new T cells.

Looked up from germline, CDR1 is ENHRY and CDR2 is SYGVKD. The CDR3 has 15 amino acids. The ends lost 6 bases at V and 12 bases at J; junction bases unmatched: 16. This clonotype was counted between two and nine times. No antigen is known for it. TCRdb fed the RT-PCR reads into MiXCR, producing one record per CDR3 protein. The sample records 500,000 to 750,000 distinct CDR3 sequences, around 13% being singletons. This sequence originates from a man over 45 who received an inactivated influenza vaccine. This chain joins TRBV10-3 and TRBJ1-1; 10 nucleotides match TRBD1. This material consisted of PBMCs from blood, taken 11 to 12 days after vaccination. CDR3 nucleotides: TGTGCCATCAGAACAACCCCGGGACAGGGGATTTGGACTTTCTTT. It codes for CAIRTTPGQGIWTFF.